The following is a T cell receptor (beta chain) sequence with its context. The sample originates from a study of blood T cell repertoires in COVID-19. Across the study: The samples span acute and convalescent COVID-19 from the United States, Italy and Spain.

The CDR3 loop spans 13 amino acids. V trimming: 9 bases; J trimming: 8 bases; junction bases outside the gene matches: 11. Germline lookup yields CDR1 ENHRY and CDR2 SYGVKD. Assay: immunoSEQ multiplex PCR; the TCRdb copy retains only in-frame clones and omits some. The repertoire holds around 310,000 clones, with roughly 86% as singletons. The sequence derives from a woman aged 25 to 39 who had recovered from COVID-19. V usage is TRBV10-3 and J usage is TRBJ1-2, with 8 nucleotides matching TRBD1. Sequences were obtained from PBMCs or T cells enriched from blood (not recorded which). The CDR3 coding sequence is TGTGCCATTCAAGACAGGGGACCGGCCGGCTACACCTTC. Encoded protein: CAIQDRGPAGYTF.